This T cell receptor (beta chain) derives from a study of cytomegalovirus exposure and HLA in healthy donors. Remarks on this clone: Its antigen is still unknown.

The V segment lost 5 bases and the J segment 2 bases; nucleotides outside the gene matches: 8. In germline, CDR1 is SGHVS, CDR2 FNYEAQ. This CDR3 comprises 16 residues. Primers: 60 Vbeta forward and 13 Jbeta reverse. Measured with immunoSEQ multiplex PCR; TCRdb has only the in-frame clones, and not every one. This table has some 80,000 clones, approximately 60% appearing once. Study results and limitations: A later analysis found that most CMV-associated TCR beta chains appeared HLA-restricted. Being productive about 87% or about 30% of the time was typical of most TCR beta V segments in an earlier analysis. For most TCR sequences rarity was the rule, although some public TCRs occurred in many donors.

The sequenced material came from PBMCs. This chain uses TRBV7-6 with TRBJ2-7, with 11 bases that match TRBD1. The TCR originated in a male donor in good health and CMV-seropositive. The CDR3 sequence: CASSPWGTGGTYEQYF. For the CDR3, the DNA is TGTGCCAGCAGCCCTTGGGGGACAGGGGGAACCTACGAGCAGTACTTC.